This TCR beta chain was observed in a study of CD8+ T cells in alopecia areata. Study-wide background: A regimen of oral tofacitinib, 5 to 10 mg twice daily, was given to treated patients. Study findings and constraints: Normal skin's resident alphabeta T cells are sequenced alongside lesional scalp T cells. Scalp clonality decreased significantly with tofacitinib, and so did expanded CD8+ clones among the top 100.

Isolated RNA was reverse transcribed into cDNA used as the sequencing template. Only in-frame clones appear in the TCRdb table, and some are missing; sequencing was by immunoSEQ multiplex PCR. The sample contains 200,000 or so clones, about 40% of which appear only once. This clone occurred a few times. Its antigen remains unidentified. Trimming took off 3 bases at V and 5 bases at J, with 11 bases between the two ends. The germline V gene has CDR1 GTSNPN and CDR2 SVGIG (reference sequence). The CDR3 has 13 amino acids. Described treatment: oral pan-JAK inhibitor, 5-10 mg twice daily. Alopecia areata patients gave lesional scalp punch biopsies and peripheral blood samples.

The sequence was collected from a human donor with alopecia areata. The chain couples TRBV30 to TRBJ2-1; perhaps TRBD1 as D (5 bases). The input for sequencing was CD4+ T cells sorted from blood, taken at roughly week 36, from a patient treated with tofacitinib. CDR3: CAWRSGAHNEQFF. In DNA form, the CDR3 reads TGTGCCTGGAGGAGTGGGGCACACAATGAGCAGTTCTTC.